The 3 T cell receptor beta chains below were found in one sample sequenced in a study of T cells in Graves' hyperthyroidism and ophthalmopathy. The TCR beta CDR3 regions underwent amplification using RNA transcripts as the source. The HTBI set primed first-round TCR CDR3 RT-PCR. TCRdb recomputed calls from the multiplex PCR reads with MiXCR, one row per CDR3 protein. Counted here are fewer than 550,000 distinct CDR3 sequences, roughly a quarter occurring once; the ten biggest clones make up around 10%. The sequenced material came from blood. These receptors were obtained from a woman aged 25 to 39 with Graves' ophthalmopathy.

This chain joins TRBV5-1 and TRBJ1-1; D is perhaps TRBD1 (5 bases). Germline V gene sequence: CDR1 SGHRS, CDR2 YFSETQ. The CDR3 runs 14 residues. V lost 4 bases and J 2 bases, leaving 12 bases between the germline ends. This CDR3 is CASSITDRNTEAFF. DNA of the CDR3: TGCGCCAGCAGCATAACAGACAGAAACACTGAAGCTTTCTTT.

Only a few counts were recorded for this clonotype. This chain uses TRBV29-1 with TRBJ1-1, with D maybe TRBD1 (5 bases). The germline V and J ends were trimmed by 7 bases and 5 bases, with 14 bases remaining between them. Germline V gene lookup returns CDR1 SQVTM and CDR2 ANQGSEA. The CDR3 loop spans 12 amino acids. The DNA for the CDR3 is TGCAGCGCTGGGACGGTTGGGACTGAAGCTTTCTTT. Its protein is CSAGTVGTEAFF.

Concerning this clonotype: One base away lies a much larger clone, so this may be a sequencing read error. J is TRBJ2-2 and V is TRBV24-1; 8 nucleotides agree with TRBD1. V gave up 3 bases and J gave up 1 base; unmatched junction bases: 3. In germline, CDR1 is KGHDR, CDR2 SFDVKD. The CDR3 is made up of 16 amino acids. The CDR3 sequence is CATSDPGTGNTGELFF. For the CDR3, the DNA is TGTGCCACCAGTGATCCCGGGACAGGGAACACCGGGGAGCTGTTTTTT.